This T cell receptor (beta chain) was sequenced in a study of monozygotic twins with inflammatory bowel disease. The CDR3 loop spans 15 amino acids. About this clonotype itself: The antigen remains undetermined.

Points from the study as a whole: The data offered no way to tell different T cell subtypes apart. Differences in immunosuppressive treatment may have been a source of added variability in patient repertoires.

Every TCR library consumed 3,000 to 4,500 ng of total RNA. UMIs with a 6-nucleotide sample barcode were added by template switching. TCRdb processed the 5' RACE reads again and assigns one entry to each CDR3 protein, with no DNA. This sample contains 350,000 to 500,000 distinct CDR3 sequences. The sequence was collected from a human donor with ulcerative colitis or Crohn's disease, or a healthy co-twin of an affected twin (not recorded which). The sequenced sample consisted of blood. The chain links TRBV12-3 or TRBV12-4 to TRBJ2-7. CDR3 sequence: CASSLGVAKAYEQYF.